This TCR beta chain was recorded in a study of blood T cell repertoires in COVID-19. The method was immunoSEQ multiplex PCR; TCRdb's version includes in-frame clones alone and lacks a portion of them. The table records about 200,000 clones, approximately 83% of them present only once. Germline V gives CDR1 SGHTA, CDR2 FQGNSA. V trimming: 5 bases; J trimming: 5 bases; junction bases outside the gene matches: 12. The CDR3 totals 16 residues. The origin of this receptor is a woman in her 40s with acute COVID-19. The sample consisted of PBMCs or T cells enriched from blood (not recorded which). The J gene is TRBJ1-3, the V gene TRBV7-2, with 7 bases matching TRBD1. DNA for the CDR3: TGTGCCAGCAGCCCTCGGACAGGCCTTCTGCGAAACACCATATATTTT. As protein: CASSPRTGLLRNTIYF.